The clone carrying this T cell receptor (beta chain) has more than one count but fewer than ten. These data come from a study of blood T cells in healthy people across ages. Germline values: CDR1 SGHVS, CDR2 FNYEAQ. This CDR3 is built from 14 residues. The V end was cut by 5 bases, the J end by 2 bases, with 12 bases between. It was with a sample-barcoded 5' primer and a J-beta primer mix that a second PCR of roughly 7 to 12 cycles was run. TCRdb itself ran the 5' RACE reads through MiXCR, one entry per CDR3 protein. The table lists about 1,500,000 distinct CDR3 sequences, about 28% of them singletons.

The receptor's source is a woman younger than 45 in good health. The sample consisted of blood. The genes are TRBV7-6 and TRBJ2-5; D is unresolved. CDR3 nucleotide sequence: TGTGCCAGCAGCGCCGGAGTGGGGCAAGAGACCCAGTACTTC. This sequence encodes CASSAGVGQETQYF.